These 9 T cell receptor beta chains came from one sample sequenced in a study of vaccination effects on CD4 cells after COVID-19. No antigen is known for these receptors. The repertoire was sequenced with immunoSEQ multiplex PCR; TCRdb's copy has only in-frame clones and lacks some. Among 30,000 to 45,000 clones listed, 70% to 85% were seen once. Expansion with viral peptide pools was applied to antigen-specific CD4+ T cells by the ViraFEST assay prior to sequencing. Having been cultured for about 10 days, the cells underwent CD4+ T cell isolation. Everyone in the study got two shots of either the BNT162b2 or mRNA-1273 vaccine. The sample in question was CD4+ T cells from PBMCs cultured with HCoV-NL63 spike peptides, obtained after COVID-19 vaccination. These receptors all come from a human donor who received a COVID-19 vaccine. Some clones in this sample may be carry-over from other donors' samples.

The V call is TRBV6-2 or TRBV6-3, the J call TRBJ1-2; D gene ambiguous. Germline V gives CDR1 MNHEY, CDR2 SVGEGT. Between the trimmed V and J ends, which lost 2 bases and 7 bases, there was a span of 11 bases. CDR3 length: 13 amino acids. CDR3 region: CASSYDRTSGYTF. CDR3 nucleotides: TGTGCCAGCAGTTACGACCGGACTTCTGGCTACACCTTC.

The J gene is TRBJ1-1, the V gene TRBV5-1; D uncertain. Per the germline V gene, CDR1 is SGHRS and CDR2 is YFSETQ. V lost 2 bases, J lost 5 bases, and 10 bases lay in between. This CDR3 is 13 amino acids long. CDR3 DNA sequence: TGCGCCAGCAGCTTCTCATCTCAGACTGAAGCTTTCTTT. Translation: CASSFSSQTEAFF.

The V and J genes are TRBV27 and TRBJ1-6; D is uncertain. The germline V and J ends were trimmed by 11 bases and 7 bases, with 21 bases remaining between them. This CDR3 spans 15 amino acids. Per germline, CDR1 MNHEY and CDR2 SMNVEV (reference sequence). The CDR3 loop is CASHWGGSPNSPLHF. CDR3 nucleotides: TGTGCCTCACATTGGGGTGGATCCCCCAATTCACCCCTCCACTTT.

The gene calls are TRBV11-3 and TRBJ2-5; D perhaps matches TRBD2 (5 bases). This CDR3 has 13 amino acids. V dropped 0 bases and J dropped 5 bases, with 7 bases sitting between them. The germline V gene encodes CDR1 SGHNT and CDR2 YENEEA. This CDR3 is CASSLEGGETQYF. CDR3 in DNA: TGTGCCAGCAGCTTAGAGGGCGGGGAGACCCAGTACTTC.

The count of this clone is one. The rearrangement joins TRBV6-6 to TRBJ2-3; tentative D call: TRBD2 (5 bases). Germline assignment: CDR1 MNHNY and CDR2 SVGAGI (reference sequence). The CDR3 extends over 14 amino acids. The V end was cut by 4 bases, the J end by 1 base, with 9 bases between. CDR3 bases: TGTGCCAGCAGTTTCGGGAAGGGCACAGATACGCAGTATTTT. It yields the protein CASSFGKGTDTQYF.

The chain joins TRBV25-1 to TRBJ1-4; D is perhaps TRBD1 (6 bases). The CDR3 length is 16 residues. Germline-derived CDR1 and CDR2 are MGHDK and SYGVNS. V shed 2 bases and J shed 0 bases, with 10 bases lying between them. The CDR3 DNA is TGTGCCAGCAGTGAAGGACAGATCTCAACTAATGAAAAACTGTTTTTT. Translation gives CASSEGQISTNEKLFF.

There are a few counts of this clone. The chain joins TRBV24-1 to TRBJ1-2, with 9 bases identical to TRBD1. The V gene's germline CDR1 is KGHDR and CDR2 SFDVKD. The CDR3 is 14 residues long. The V gene end was trimmed by 7 bases and the J gene end by 7 bases; junction bases not matched to a gene: 9. CDR3 sequence (DNA): TGTGCCACCAGAGGGACAGGGCGTAGGGGTGGCTACACCTTC. Amino acids: CATRGTGRRGGYTF.

The V call is TRBV5-1, the J call TRBJ1-2; no firm D call. V lost 4 bases, J lost 4 bases, and 8 bases lay in between. The CDR3 consists of 12 residues. The germline CDR1 and CDR2 sequences are SGHRS and YFSETQ. In nucleotides, the CDR3 is TGCGCCAGCAGCGTGTGGGGCTATGGCTACACCTTC. This sequence encodes CASSVWGYGYTF.

This chain joins TRBV19 and TRBJ1-5; D ambiguous. The length of the CDR3 is 16 residues. The V gene lost 3 bases and the J gene lost 0 bases, with 12 bases spanning the gap. Germline V gives CDR1 LNHDA, CDR2 SQIVND (reference sequence). CDR3 residues: CASSIGHLPSNQPQHF. CDR3 coding DNA: TGTGCCAGTAGTATTGGCCACCTCCCTAGCAATCAGCCCCAGCATTTT. Using reference TRBV19 and TRBJ1-5 for the parts outside the CDR3, the full variable domain is DGGITQSPKYLFRKEGQNVTLSCEQNLNHDAMYWYRQDPGQGLRLIYYSQIVNDFQKGDIAEGYSVSREKKESFPLTVTSAQKNPTAFYLCASSIGHLPSNQPQHFGDGTRLSIL.